This T cell receptor beta chain was captured by sequencing in a study of PD-L1 blockade in urothelial cancer. Study as a whole: Atezolizumab at 1,200 mg intravenously every 3 weeks was started by patients at some point between 2014 and 2016. Timepoints chosen for blood analysis were 3 weeks (second dose) and 6 weeks after treatment start.

Templates that were synthetic TCR analogs were spiked into each PCR. Some clones are missing from TCRdb's copy, which holds only in-frame ones; the method was immunoSEQ multiplex PCR. Of over 65,000 clones listed, 80% to 85% are singletons. Peripheral blood mononuclear cells were collected from every patient before and during treatment, yielding between 1 and 8 samples per patient. The material was PBMCs, obtained around atezolizumab (anti-PD-L1) treatment. The TCR sequence derives from a man aged 65 to 85 with urothelial cancer.

The CDR3 sequence: CASSYEQGLTYEQYF. Here the CDR3 DNA reads TGTGCCAGCAGTTACGAACAGGGCCTAACCTACGAGCAGTACTTC. The chain has TRBV6-5 and TRBJ2-7; tentatively, D is TRBD1 (6 bases). The CDR3 sequence is 15 residues long. Germline V lookup: CDR1 MNHEY, CDR2 SVGAGI. V lost 2 bases to trimming and J lost 2 bases, with 13 bases between them.